This T cell receptor (beta chain) was captured by sequencing in a study of blood T cell repertoires in COVID-19. Overall study context: The origin of the acute and convalescent COVID-19 samples was the United States, Italy and Spain.

With 5 bases removed from V and 2 bases from J, the gap between germline ends came to 18 bases. The CDR3 is 16 amino acids. The germline V gene has CDR1 MDHEN and CDR2 SYDVKM. Exposed enrollees had met someone with a PCR-confirmed or clinician-diagnosed COVID-19 case at some point within the 2 weeks before study entry. Profiled with immunoSEQ multiplex PCR; TCRdb holds only in-frame clones, not every one. The sample lists fewer than 350,000 clones, 75% to 90% occurring once. The origin of this receptor is a woman aged 25 to 45 who had been exposed to COVID-19. The specimen was PBMCs or T cells enriched from blood (not recorded which). This rearrangement joins TRBV28 to TRBJ1-1; maybe TRBD1 (6 bases). The CDR3: CASSHPYRADNTEAFF. Here the CDR3 DNA reads TGTGCCAGCAGTCATCCATACAGGGCAGATAACACTGAAGCTTTCTTT.